This T cell receptor (beta chain) is from a study of T cells expressing NK-cell markers. Study background: Sorted CD3+CD56+NKG2C+, CD3+CD56+NKG2C- and CD3+CD56-NKG2C+ T cells provided the TCR beta repertoires. Regarding the study as a whole: In several donors, these clonotypes also led the CD3+CD56-NKG2C+ fraction.

TCRdb reprocessed the 5' RACE reads, with one entry per CDR3 protein and no DNA. The sample holds some 110,000 distinct CDR3 sequences. About this clonotype itself: What it binds is not known.

This TCR derives from a woman aged 18-70 years in good health. The material sequenced was blood T cells: a sorted CD56 or NKG2C T cell subset, CD4+ or CD8+ T cells, or bulk PBMC T cells (not recorded which).

The CDR3 loop is CASSGLAVTDTQYF. V is TRBV2 and J is TRBJ2-3; absent DNA, TCRdb's TRBD2 call cannot be checked. This CDR3 comprises 14 residues. CDR1 is SNHLY, CDR2 FYNNEI, per germline.